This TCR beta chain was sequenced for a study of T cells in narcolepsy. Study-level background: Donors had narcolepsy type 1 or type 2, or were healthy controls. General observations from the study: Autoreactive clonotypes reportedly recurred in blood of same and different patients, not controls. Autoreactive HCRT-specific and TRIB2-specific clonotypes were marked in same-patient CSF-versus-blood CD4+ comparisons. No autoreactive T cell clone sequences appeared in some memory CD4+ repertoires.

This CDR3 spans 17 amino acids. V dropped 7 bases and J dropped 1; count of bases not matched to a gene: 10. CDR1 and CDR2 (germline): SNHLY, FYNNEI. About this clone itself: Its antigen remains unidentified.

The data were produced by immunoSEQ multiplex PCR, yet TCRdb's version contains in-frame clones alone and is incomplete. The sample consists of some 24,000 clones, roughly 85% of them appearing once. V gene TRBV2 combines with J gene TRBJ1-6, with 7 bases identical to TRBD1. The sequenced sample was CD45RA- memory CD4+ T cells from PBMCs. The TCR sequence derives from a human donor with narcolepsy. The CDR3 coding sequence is TGTGCCAGCAATCCCGAACAGGGGCGGTCCTATAATTCACCCCTCCACTTT. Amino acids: CASNPEQGRSYNSPLHF.